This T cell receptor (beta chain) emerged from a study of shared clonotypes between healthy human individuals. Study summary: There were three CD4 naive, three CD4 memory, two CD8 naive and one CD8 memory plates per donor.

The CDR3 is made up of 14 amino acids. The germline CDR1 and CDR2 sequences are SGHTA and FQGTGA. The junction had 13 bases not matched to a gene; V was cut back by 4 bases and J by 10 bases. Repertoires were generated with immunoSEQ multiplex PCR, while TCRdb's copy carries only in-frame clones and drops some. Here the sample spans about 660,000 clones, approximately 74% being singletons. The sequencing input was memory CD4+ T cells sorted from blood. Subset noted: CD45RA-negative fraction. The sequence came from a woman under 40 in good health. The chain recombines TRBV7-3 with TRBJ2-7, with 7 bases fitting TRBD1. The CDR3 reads CASSSEPLKGAQYF. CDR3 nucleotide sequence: TGTGCCAGCAGCTCCGAGCCCCTCAAGGGGGCCCAGTACTTC.